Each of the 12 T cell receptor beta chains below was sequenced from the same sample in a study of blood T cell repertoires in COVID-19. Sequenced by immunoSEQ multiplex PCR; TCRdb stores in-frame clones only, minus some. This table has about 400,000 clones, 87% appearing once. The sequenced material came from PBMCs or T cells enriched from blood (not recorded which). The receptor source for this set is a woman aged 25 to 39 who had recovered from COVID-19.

DNA for the CDR3: TGTGCCACCGTAGACAGATTCCCTGAAGCTTTCTTT. Translating it yields CATVDRFPEAFF. This rearrangement joins TRBV2 to TRBJ1-1; the D gene is possibly TRBD1 (5 bases). Germline CDR1 reads SNHLY; CDR2 reads FYNNEI. This CDR3 is 12 amino acids long. V was pared by 10 bases and J by 6 bases, with 15 bases between.

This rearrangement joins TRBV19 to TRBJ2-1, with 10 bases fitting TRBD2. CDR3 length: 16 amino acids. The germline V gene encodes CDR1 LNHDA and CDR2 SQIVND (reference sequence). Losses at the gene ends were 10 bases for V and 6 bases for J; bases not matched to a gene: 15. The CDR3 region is CATLPLAGGPGNEQFF. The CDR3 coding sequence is TGTGCCACCCTGCCGTTAGCGGGAGGACCAGGCAATGAGCAGTTCTTC.

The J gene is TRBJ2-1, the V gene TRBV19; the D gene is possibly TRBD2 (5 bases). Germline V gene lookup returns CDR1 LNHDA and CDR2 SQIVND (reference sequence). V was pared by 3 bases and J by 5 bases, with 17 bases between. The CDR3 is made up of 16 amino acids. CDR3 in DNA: TGTGCCAGTAGTATTACCCTGACACGGCGGGACAATGAGCAGTTCTTC. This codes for CASSITLTRRDNEQFF.

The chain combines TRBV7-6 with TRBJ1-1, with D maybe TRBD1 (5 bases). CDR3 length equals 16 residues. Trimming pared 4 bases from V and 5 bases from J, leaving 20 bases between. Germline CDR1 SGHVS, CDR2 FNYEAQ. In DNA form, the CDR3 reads TGTGCCAGCAGCTCAACAGGAGGGGTCGTGGGAACTGAAGCTTTCTTT. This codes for CASSSTGGVVGTEAFF. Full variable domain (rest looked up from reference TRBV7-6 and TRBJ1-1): GAGVSQSPRYKVTKRGQDVALRCDPISGHVSLYWYRQALGQGPEFLTYFNYEAQQDKSGLPNDRFSAERPEGSISTLTIQRTEQRDSAMYRCASSSTGGVVGTEAFFGQGTRLTVV.

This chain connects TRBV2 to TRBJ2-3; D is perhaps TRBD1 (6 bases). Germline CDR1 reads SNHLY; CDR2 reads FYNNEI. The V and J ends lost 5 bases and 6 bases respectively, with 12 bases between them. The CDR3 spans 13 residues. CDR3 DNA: TGTGCCAGCAGTTCACAGGGAACCGATACGCAGTATTTT. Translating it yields CASSSQGTDTQYF.

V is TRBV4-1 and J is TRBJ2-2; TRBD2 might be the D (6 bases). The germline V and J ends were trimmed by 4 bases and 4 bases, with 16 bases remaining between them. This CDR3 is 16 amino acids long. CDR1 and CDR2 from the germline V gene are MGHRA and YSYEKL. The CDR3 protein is CASSPDAASATGELFF. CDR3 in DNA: TGCGCCAGCAGCCCAGATGCGGCTAGCGCCACCGGGGAGCTGTTTTTT.

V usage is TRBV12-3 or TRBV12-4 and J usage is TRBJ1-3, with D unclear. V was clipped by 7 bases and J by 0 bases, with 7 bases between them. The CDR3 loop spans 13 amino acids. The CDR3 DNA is TGTGCCAGCACGTGGAGCTCTGGAAACACCATATATTTT. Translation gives CASTWSSGNTIYF.

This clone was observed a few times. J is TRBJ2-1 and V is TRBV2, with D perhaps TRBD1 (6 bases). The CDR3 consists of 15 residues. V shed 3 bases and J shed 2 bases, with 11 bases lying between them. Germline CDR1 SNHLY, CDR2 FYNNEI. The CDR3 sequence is CASSDDAGAYNEQFF. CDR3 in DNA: TGTGCCAGCAGTGACGATGCAGGGGCCTACAATGAGCAGTTCTTC.

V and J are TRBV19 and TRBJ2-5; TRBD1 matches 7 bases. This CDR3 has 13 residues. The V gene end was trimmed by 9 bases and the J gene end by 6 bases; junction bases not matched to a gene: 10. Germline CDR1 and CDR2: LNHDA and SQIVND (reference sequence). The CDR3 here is CASRRTGRKTQYF. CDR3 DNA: TGTGCCAGCCGCAGGACAGGACGGAAGACCCAGTACTTC.

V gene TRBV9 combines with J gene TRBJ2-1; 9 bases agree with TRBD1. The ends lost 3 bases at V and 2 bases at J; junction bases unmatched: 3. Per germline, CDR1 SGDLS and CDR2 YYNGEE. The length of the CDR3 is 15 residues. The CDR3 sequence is CASSEGQGTYNEQFF. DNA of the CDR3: TGTGCCAGCAGCGAGGGACAGGGCACCTACAATGAGCAGTTCTTC.

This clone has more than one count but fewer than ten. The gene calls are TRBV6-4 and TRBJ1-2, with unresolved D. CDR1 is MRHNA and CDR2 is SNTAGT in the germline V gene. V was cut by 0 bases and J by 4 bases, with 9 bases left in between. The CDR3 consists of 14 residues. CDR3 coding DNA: TGTGCCAGCAGTGACTCGTGGCCCGCCTATGGCTACACCTTC. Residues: CASSDSWPAYGYTF.

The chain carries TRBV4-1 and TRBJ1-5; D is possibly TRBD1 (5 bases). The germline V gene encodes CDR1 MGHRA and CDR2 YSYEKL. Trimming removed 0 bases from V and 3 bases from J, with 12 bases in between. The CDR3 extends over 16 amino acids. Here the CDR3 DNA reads TGCGCCAGCAGCCAAGAAATCCTAGGACACAATCAGCCCCAGCATTTT. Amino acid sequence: CASSQEILGHNQPQHF.